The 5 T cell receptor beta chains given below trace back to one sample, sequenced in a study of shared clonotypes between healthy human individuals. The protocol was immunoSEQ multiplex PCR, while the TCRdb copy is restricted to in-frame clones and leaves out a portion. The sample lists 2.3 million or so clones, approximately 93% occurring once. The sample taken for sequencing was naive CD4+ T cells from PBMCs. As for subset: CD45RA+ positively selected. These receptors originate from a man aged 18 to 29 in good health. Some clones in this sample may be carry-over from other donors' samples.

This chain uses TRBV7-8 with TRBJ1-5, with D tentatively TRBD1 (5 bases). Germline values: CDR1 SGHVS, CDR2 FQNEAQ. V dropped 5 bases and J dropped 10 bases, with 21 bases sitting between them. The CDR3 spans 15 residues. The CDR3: CASSELTGGGLPQHF. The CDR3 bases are TGTGCCAGCAGCGAACTAACGGGGGGTGGGTTACCCCAGCATTTT.

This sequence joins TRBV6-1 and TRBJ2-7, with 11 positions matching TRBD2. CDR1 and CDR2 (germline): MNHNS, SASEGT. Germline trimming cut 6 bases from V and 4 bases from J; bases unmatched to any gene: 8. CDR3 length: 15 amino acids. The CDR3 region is CASRSTSGSGYEQYF. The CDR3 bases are TGTGCCAGCAGAAGTACTAGCGGGAGTGGATACGAGCAGTACTTC.

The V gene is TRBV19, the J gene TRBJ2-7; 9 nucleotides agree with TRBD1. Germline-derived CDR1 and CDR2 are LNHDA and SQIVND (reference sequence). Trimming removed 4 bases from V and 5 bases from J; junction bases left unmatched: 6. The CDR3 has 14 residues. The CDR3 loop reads CASSRGQGLHEQYF. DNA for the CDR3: TGTGCCAGTAGTAGGGGACAGGGTCTACACGAGCAGTACTTC.

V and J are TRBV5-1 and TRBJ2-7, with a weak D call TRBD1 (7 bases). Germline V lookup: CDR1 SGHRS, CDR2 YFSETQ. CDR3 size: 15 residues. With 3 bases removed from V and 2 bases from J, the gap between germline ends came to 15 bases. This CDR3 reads CASSWAGQLTYEQYF. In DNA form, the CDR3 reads TGCGCCAGCAGCTGGGCGGGACAGTTAACCTACGAGCAGTACTTC.

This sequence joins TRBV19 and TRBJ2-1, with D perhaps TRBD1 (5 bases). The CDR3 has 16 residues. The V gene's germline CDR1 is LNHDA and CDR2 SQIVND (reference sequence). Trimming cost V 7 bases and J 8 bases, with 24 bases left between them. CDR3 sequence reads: CASNTLAGSPVDEQFF. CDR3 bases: TGTGCCAGTAACACCTTAGCAGGGTCCCCTGTCGATGAGCAGTTCTTC.